Listed below are T cell receptor beta chains from one sample, sequenced in a study of blood T cell repertoires in COVID-19. Libraries were prepared by immunoSEQ multiplex PCR; TCRdb keeps only in-frame clonotypes and omits some of them. The sample has 200,000 to 250,000 clones; about 87% are singletons. The sequenced sample was peripheral blood. Source of these receptors: a man aged 30 to 45 with COVID-19, enrolled during active disease. Each CDR3 is given with its conserved first and last residue. The order of the fields is J gene, V gene, clone size, D gene, CDR3 protein, CDR3 DNA. D genes are given only for firm matches. Clone size is not always given. Where it is, it says once, few, many or a class for expanded clones.

TRBJ2-1 | TRBV10-3 | NA | TRBD2 | CAISGLAGYNEQFF | TGTGCCATCAGCGGACTAGCGGGCTACAATGAGCAGTTCTTC
TRBJ1-1 | TRBV6-6 | NA | TRBD1 | CASTPGTANTEAFF | TGTGCCAGCACCCCCGGGACAGCTAACACTGAAGCTTTCTTT
TRBJ2-2 | TRBV7-2 | NA | TRBD2 | CASSPRLAGGLRELFF | TGTGCCAGCAGTCCCCGACTAGCGGGGGGGTTGAGGGAGCTGTTTTTT
TRBJ2-3 | TRBV29-1 | NA | NA | CSVEDRGTDTQYF | TGCAGCGTTGAAGACAGGGGCACAGATACGCAGTATTTT
TRBJ2-2 | TRBV13 | NA | TRBD1 | CASSFGTGAGGELFF | TGTGCCAGCAGCTTCGGGACAGGGGCCGGCGGGGAGCTGTTTTTT
TRBJ1-2 | TRBV12-3/TRBV12-4 | NA | NA | CASSVTEFYGYTF | TGTGCCAGCAGTGTGACAGAATTCTATGGCTACACCTTC
TRBJ1-2 | TRBV7-3 | NA | NA | CASSVARDYGYTF | TGTGCCAGCAGCGTGGCCAGGGACTATGGCTACACCTTC
TRBJ2-1 | TRBV6-4 | NA | TRBD2 | CASSESGSGSYNEQFF | TGTGCCAGCAGTGAGAGCGGGAGTGGATCCTACAATGAGCAGTTCTTC
TRBJ2-3 | TRBV5-4 | NA | NA | CASRRDFAQGDTQYF | TGTGCCAGCAGACGGGACTTCGCTCAAGGGGATACGCAGTATTTT
TRBJ2-1 | TRBV19 | NA | NA | CASSIDRGRGYNEQFF | TGTGCCAGTAGTATAGACAGGGGGCGGGGGTACAATGAGCAGTTCTTC
TRBJ1-1 | TRBV5-1 | once | NA | CASSFADNTNTEAFF | TGCGCCAGCAGCTTTGCGGACAACACGAACACTGAAGCTTTCTTT
TRBJ2-7 | TRBV5-1 | NA | TRBD2 | CASSQGSGGEQYF | TGCGCCAGCAGTCAAGGGAGCGGGGGCGAGCAGTACTTC
TRBJ1-1 | TRBV7-2 | NA | NA | CASSLKAITEAFF | TGTGCCAGCAGCTTAAAAGCGATCACTGAAGCTTTCTTT
TRBJ2-1 | TRBV7-9 | NA | NA | CASSLALLGTFSYNEQFF | TGTGCCAGCAGCTTAGCTCTTCTCGGGACATTCTCCTACAATGAGCAGTTCTTC
TRBJ1-5 | TRBV12-5 | once | TRBD1 | CASGTGGAEQPQHF | TGTGCTAGTGGGACAGGGGGCGCGGAGCAGCCCCAGCATTTT
TRBJ1-4 | TRBV28 | NA | TRBD1 | CASALLQGAGEKLFF | TGTGCCAGCGCATTACTACAGGGGGCAGGTGAAAAACTGTTTTTT
TRBJ2-1 | TRBV28 | NA | TRBD2 | CASSGLAGAGDDEQFF | TGTGCCAGCAGTGGACTAGCGGGAGCGGGGGACGATGAGCAGTTCTTC
TRBJ1-1 | TRBV18 | NA | NA | CASSPGATSAEAFF | TGTGCCAGCTCACCAGGGGCAACCAGTGCTGAAGCTTTCTTT
TRBJ1-5 | TRBV27 | NA | TRBD1 | CASSSGTGLNQPQHF | TGTGCCAGCAGTTCGGGGACAGGCCTAAATCAGCCCCAGCATTTT
TRBJ2-6 | TRBV5-1 | NA | NA | CASSPNSGANVLTF | TGCGCCAGCAGCCCAAACTCTGGGGCCAACGTCCTGACTTTC
TRBJ1-5 | TRBV7-2 | few | TRBD1 | CASSQGTGNVQPQHF | TGTGCCAGCAGCCAGGGGACAGGGAATGTACAGCCCCAGCATTTT
TRBJ1-2 | TRBV28 | NA | TRBD1 | CASSTSGQGDYGYTF | TGTGCCAGCAGCACTTCGGGACAGGGGGACTATGGCTACACCTTC
TRBJ1-2 | TRBV7-2 | NA | NA | CASSLVRTVNYGYTF | TGTGCCAGCAGCTTAGTTAGGACAGTCAACTATGGCTACACCTTC
TRBJ2-7 | TRBV4-2 | NA | NA | CASSQLTASGAYEQYF | TGTGCCAGCAGCCAATTGACAGCTTCAGGAGCCTACGAGCAGTACTTC
TRBJ1-6 | TRBV28 | NA | NA | CASSLYRGRPLHF | TGTGCCAGCAGTTTGTATAGGGGGAGACCCCTCCACTTT
TRBJ1-1 | TRBV6-5 | NA | NA | CASSTGPNTEAFF | TGTGCCAGCAGTACAGGGCCTAACACTGAAGCTTTCTTT
TRBJ2-7 | TRBV6-1 | NA | TRBD2 | CASSGDGTSGVHEQYF | TGTGCCAGCAGTGGGGACGGGACTAGCGGCGTCCACGAGCAGTACTTC
TRBJ2-7 | TRBV30 | NA | TRBD1 | CAWSVVDRDSGQYF | TGTGCCTGGAGTGTAGTGGACAGGGATTCGGGGCAGTACTTC
TRBJ2-1 | TRBV10-3 | NA | TRBD1 | CASEQGPGASSYNEQFF | TGTGCCAGCGAACAGGGGCCAGGGGCAAGCTCCTACAATGAGCAGTTCTTC
TRBJ1-5 | TRBV7-6 | NA | TRBD1 | CASSLFRDSSSNQPQHF | TGTGCCAGCAGCTTATTCCGGGACAGCTCCAGCAATCAGCCCCAGCATTTT
TRBJ2-7 | TRBV7-2 | NA | TRBD1 | CASSANKDRVAYF | TGTGCCAGCAGCGCAAATAAAGACAGGGTCGCGTACTTC
TRBJ1-2 | TRBV5-1 | NA | TRBD1 | CASSLVLYRGDSYGYTF | TGCGCCAGCAGCTTGGTCCTATACAGGGGCGACAGCTATGGCTACACCTTC
TRBJ2-1 | TRBV10-3 | NA | TRBD1 | CAISPPGTGGWNEQFF | TGTGCCATCAGTCCCCCCGGGACAGGGGGCTGGAATGAGCAGTTCTTC
TRBJ1-5 | TRBV28 | NA | NA | CASSPSNQPQHF | TGTGCCAGCAGCCCCTCCAATCAGCCCCAGCATTTT
TRBJ1-3 | TRBV7-2 | NA | NA | CASSPDQYRVTNTIYF | TGTGCCAGCAGCCCGGATCAATACAGGGTAACGAACACCATATATTTT
TRBJ1-5 | TRBV27 | once | NA | CASSLFSTEAQHF | TGTGCCAGCAGTTTATTTTCAACAGAAGCCCAGCATTTT
TRBJ1-1 | TRBV5-1 | NA | TRBD1 | CASSWDSETKVSNTEAFF | TGCGCCAGCAGCTGGGACAGTGAAACGAAGGTCTCGAACACTGAAGCTTTCTTT
TRBJ1-1 | TRBV30 | NA | NA | CAWLLDTEAFF | TGTGCCTGGCTTCTCGACACTGAAGCTTTCTTT
TRBJ1-2 | TRBV28 | NA | NA | CASSPGGGAPNYGYTF | TGTGCCAGCAGTCCGGGAGGGGGGGCTCCTAACTATGGCTACACCTTC
TRBJ1-2 | TRBV29-1 | NA | NA | CSVDVTASYGYTF | TGCAGCGTTGACGTAACAGCCTCCTATGGCTACACCTTC
TRBJ2-3 | TRBV5-1 | NA | TRBD2 | CASSLGTSGATDTQYF | TGCGCCAGCAGCTTGGGGACTAGCGGGGCTACAGATACGCAGTATTTT